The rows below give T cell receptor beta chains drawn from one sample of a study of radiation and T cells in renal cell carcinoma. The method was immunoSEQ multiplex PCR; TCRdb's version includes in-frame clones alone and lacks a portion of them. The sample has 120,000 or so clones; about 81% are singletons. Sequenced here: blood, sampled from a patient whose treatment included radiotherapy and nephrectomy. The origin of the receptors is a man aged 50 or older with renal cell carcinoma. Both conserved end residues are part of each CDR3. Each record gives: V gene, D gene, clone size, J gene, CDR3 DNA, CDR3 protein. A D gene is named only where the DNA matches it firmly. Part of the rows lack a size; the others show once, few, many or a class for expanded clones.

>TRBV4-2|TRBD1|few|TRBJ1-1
TGTGCCAGCAGCCCGGACAGGGCTAACACTGAAGCTTTCTTT
CASSPDRANTEAFF
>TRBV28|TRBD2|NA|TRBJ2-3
TGTGCCAGCGTTATAGCGGGGGATAGCACAGATACGCAGTATTTT
CASVIAGDSTDTQYF
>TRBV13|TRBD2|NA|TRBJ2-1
TGTGCCAGCAGCCTAAGACTAGCGACCAATGAGCAGTTCTTC
CASSLRLATNEQFF
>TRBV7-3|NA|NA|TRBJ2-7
TGTGCCAGCAGCTTAACAGGGGGCACGGGAGGCGAGCAGTACTTC
CASSLTGGTGGEQYF
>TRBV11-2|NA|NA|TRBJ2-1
TGTGCCAGCACCATAGGGGCTACACTAAACAATGAGCAGTTCTTC
CASTIGATLNNEQFF
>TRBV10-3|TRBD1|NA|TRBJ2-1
TGTGCCATCAGTGCATCGGGACAGGGCGAGCAGTTCTTC
CAISASGQGEQFF
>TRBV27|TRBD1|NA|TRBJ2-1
TGTGCCAGCAGTTTACGTGGGACAGGGGGCATCTACAATGAGCAGTTCTTC
CASSLRGTGGIYNEQFF
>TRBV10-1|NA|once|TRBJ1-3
TGCGCCAGCAGTGCCGGGACCTCTGGAAACACCATATATTTT
CASSAGTSGNTIYF
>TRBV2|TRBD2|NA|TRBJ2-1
TGTGCCAGCCCGGGACTAGCGGGTCTGGATGAGCAGTTCTTC
CASPGLAGLDEQFF
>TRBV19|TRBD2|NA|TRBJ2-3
TGTGCCAGTAGTATAGGTGGGACTAGCTCAGATACGCAGTATTTT
CASSIGGTSSDTQYF
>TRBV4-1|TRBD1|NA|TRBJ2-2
TGCGCCAGCACGGACAGGGCGAACACCGGGGAGCTGTTTTTT
CASTDRANTGELFF
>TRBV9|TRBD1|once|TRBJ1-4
TGTGCCAGCAGCGTATCGGGACAGGGCCATGAAAAACTGTTTTTT
CASSVSGQGHEKLFF
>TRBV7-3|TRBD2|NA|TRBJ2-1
TGTGCCAGCAGCGTGACTAGCGTTGGCGAGCAGTTCTTC
CASSVTSVGEQFF
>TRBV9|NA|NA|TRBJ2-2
TGTGCCAGCAGCGTAGTTCCGTTTCGGCAGACTGGCGGGGAGCTGTTTTTT
CASSVVPFRQTGGELFF
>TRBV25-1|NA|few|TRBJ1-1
TGTGCCAGCAGTGAATGGTTGGCAGGAGTAGGAGCTTTCTTT
CASSEWLAGVGAFF